This paragraph covers one T cell receptor (beta chain) sequence. Its antigen is not known. The entry originates in a study of cytomegalovirus exposure and HLA in healthy donors. This table comes from immunoSEQ multiplex PCR, and its TCRdb copy is limited to in-frame clones, with some not included. In the table there are some 150,000 clones, about 86% of which are singletons. Study conclusions and caveats: The classifier reportedly diagnosed cytomegalovirus status with high specificity and sensitivity. Researchers catalogued about 160 TCR beta chains as cytomegalovirus-associated. A later analysis found first-cohort TCR clusters tended to co-occur in the 130 or so validation repertoires.

CDR1 and CDR2 (germline): SGHKS, YYEKEE (reference sequence). The CDR3 has 15 amino acids. Trimming removed 0 bases from V and 2 bases from J; junction bases left unmatched: 5. The sequence derives from a human donor in good health. The sequencing sample was made of PBMCs. The rearrangement uses TRBV5-5 and TRBJ2-7, with 7 bases aligning to TRBD1. The CDR3: CASSLVGTDTYEQYF. The CDR3 DNA sequence: TGTGCCAGCAGCTTGGTGGGGACAGATACCTACGAGCAGTACTTC.